These T cell receptor beta chains were read from a single sample in a study of blood T cells in healthy people across ages. From the 5' RACE reads, TCRdb called clonotypes with MiXCR, one entry per CDR3 protein. The sample carries some 700,000 distinct CDR3 sequences, roughly 45% recorded once. The sample taken for sequencing was blood. These receptors were collected from an older woman in good health. Each CDR3 is given with its conserved first and last residue. A D gene is named only where the DNA matches it firmly.

CDR3 protein | J gene | D gene | V gene
CASSTRRTSGRAAEQFF | TRBJ2-1 | TRBD2 | TRBV6-2/TRBV6-3
CASSLMGQASSYTEAFF | TRBJ1-1 | TRBD1 | TRBV12-3/TRBV12-4
CSGTDQTGELFF | TRBJ2-2 | NA | TRBV29-1
CASSTGQETDTQYF | TRBJ2-3 | TRBD1 | TRBV5-1
CATSKSITNEKLFF | TRBJ1-4 | NA | TRBV15
CASSDSGRAKNIQYF | TRBJ2-4 | TRBD2 | TRBV10-2
CASSQGQGESTDTQYF | TRBJ2-3 | TRBD1 | TRBV3-1
CSARRTSGGSQAQFF | TRBJ2-1 | TRBD2 | TRBV20-1
CSAVPTGQETQYF | TRBJ2-5 | NA | TRBV20-1
CASSLRGRDTDTQYF | TRBJ2-3 | NA | TRBV11-3
CASSLLGGGDTEAFF | TRBJ1-1 | TRBD1 | TRBV12-3/TRBV12-4
CASSLVVGVSYNEQFF | TRBJ2-1 | NA | TRBV7-2
CASSYQVPVVSPPHF | TRBJ1-6 | NA | TRBV5-5
CASSLTRQGTRYEQYF | NA | TRBD1 | TRBV6-6
CASSTSTDTQYF | TRBJ2-3 | NA | TRBV7-2
CASREGDRNSYEQYF | TRBJ2-7 | TRBD1 | TRBV12-3/TRBV12-4
CAIQGRDIQYF | TRBJ2-4 | NA | TRBV28
CAWTPSGGSDTQYF | TRBJ2-3 | TRBD2 | TRBV30
CASSQDRAIAVTYDEQFF | TRBJ2-1 | NA | TRBV3-1
CASSLAAGGDGEQYF | TRBJ2-5 | NA | TRBV11-1
CSVEDHERGIGNEQFF | TRBJ2-1 | TRBD2 | TRBV29-1
CASSPPGGKNEQFF | TRBJ2-1 | TRBD2 | TRBV28
CASAPDQGRDTEAFF | TRBJ1-1 | NA | TRBV25-1
CASSGTSGGNSYNEQFF | TRBJ2-1 | TRBD2 | TRBV12-3/TRBV12-4
CASSWGQGRDTEAFF | TRBJ1-1 | TRBD1 | TRBV5-1
CASRRTGGRPEAFF | TRBJ1-1 | TRBD1 | TRBV19
CASSLSGLAGAYEQYF | TRBJ2-7 | TRBD2 | TRBV7-9
CASSPQGAVQPQHF | TRBJ1-5 | TRBD1 | TRBV12-3/TRBV12-4
CSVASGALDTEAFF | TRBJ1-1 | NA | TRBV29-1
CASSLGTSSNYGYTF | TRBJ1-2 | NA | TRBV7-8
CSASGTSGRVGQYF | TRBJ2-7 | TRBD2 | TRBV20-1
CASSVGPLAGGSDTQYF | TRBJ2-3 | TRBD2 | TRBV9
CSPIGEQFF | TRBJ2-1 | NA | TRBV20-1
CASSLGEGYNEQFF | TRBJ2-1 | TRBD2 | TRBV5-1
CASTQSQGGREQYF | TRBJ2-7 | TRBD1 | TRBV3-1
CASSDGNIQYF | TRBJ2-4 | NA | TRBV6-6
CASSPSQRTDTQYF | TRBJ2-3 | NA | TRBV3-1
CASSQSGTSKTGELFF | TRBJ2-2 | TRBD2 | TRBV3-1
CASSLKQGGATNEKLFF | TRBJ1-4 | NA | TRBV7-8
CAWSVWGFGYTF | TRBJ1-2 | NA | TRBV30
CASSHGLLSYNEQFF | TRBJ2-1 | NA | TRBV11-2
CSASNLQGFGNTQYF | TRBJ2-3 | NA | TRBV20-1
CASSAPSRPDTQYF | TRBJ2-3 | NA | TRBV25-1
CASSQASGADTQYF | TRBJ2-3 | NA | TRBV3-1
CAISDWTSWNWNTGELFF | TRBJ2-2 | TRBD2 | TRBV10-3
CASSQVRSAVRGEKLFF | TRBJ1-4 | NA | TRBV3-1
CATSDTYSSYNEQYF | TRBJ2-7 | NA | TRBV24-1
CASSQDGPENQPQHF | TRBJ1-5 | NA | TRBV4-1
CASSQVTDIYGYTF | TRBJ1-2 | NA | TRBV4-2
CASSVVEDRRAPHEQYF | TRBJ2-7 | NA | TRBV9
CASSEGLVPGEQYF | TRBJ2-7 | TRBD2 | TRBV7-9
CASSNSKLGLYYNEQFF | TRBJ2-1 | NA | TRBV25-1